This record covers a single TCR beta chain. Trimming pared 5 bases from V and 4 bases from J, leaving 18 bases between. The CDR3 consists of 14 residues. Germline V CDR1 and CDR2: SQVTM, ANQGSEA. The sample originates from a study of T-cell memory formation after mild COVID-19. TCRdb called the 5' RACE reads again in MiXCR, with one record for every CDR3 protein. The repertoire has roughly 320,000 distinct CDR3 sequences, 25% to 30% of them found once; the top ten carry roughly 14%. The TCR comes from an adult woman who had mild COVID-19 (a few samples of this study predate the infection). Cell type and time point are not known. The sequenced sample was PBMCs or a T cell subset sorted from them (not recorded which). The V gene is TRBV29-1, the J gene TRBJ2-7, with a tentative D call TRBD1 (6 bases). CDR3 in amino acids: CSVPTTGHPYEQYF. For the CDR3, the DNA is TGCAGCGTTCCCACCACGGGACACCCTTACGAGCAGTACTTC.